Following are 27 T cell receptor beta chains from one sample sequenced in a study of OX40 agonist ivuxolimab in advanced cancers. Generated by immunoSEQ multiplex PCR, the TCRdb table keeps only in-frame clones and is missing some. The sample lists over 50,000 clones, roughly 80% occurring once. Sequencing used CD4+ or CD8+ T cells sorted from blood, obtained in a trial of the OX40 agonist ivuxolimab. All receptors come from an adult with an advanced solid tumor such as melanoma, head and neck, liver or kidney cancer.

This clone was seen at least ten times. V gene TRBV7-8 combines with J gene TRBJ2-7, with no clear D. Trimming took 1 base from V and 0 from J, leaving 7 bases between them. From germline, CDR1 is SGHVS and CDR2 FQNEAQ. CDR3 length: 14 amino acids. CDR3 residues: CASSLVAYSYEQYF. The CDR3 DNA reads as TGTGCCAGCAGCTTAGTGGCCTACTCCTACGAGCAGTACTTC.

The rearrangement uses TRBV5-1 and TRBJ2-7; D unresolved. Germline CDR1 and CDR2: SGHRS and YFSETQ. The CDR3 is 14 residues long. Trimming took 0 bases from V and 3 from J, leaving 10 bases between them. CDR3 nucleotides: TGCGCCAGCAGCTTGGACGGCCCTCGCTACGAGCAGTACTTC. The encoded protein is CASSLDGPRYEQYF. The complete variable domain, with remaining parts taken from reference TRBV5-1 and TRBJ2-7, reads KAGVTQTPRYLIKTRGQQVTLSCSPISGHRSVSWYQQTPGQGLQFLFEYFSETQRNKGNFPGRFSGRQFSNSRSEMNVSTLELGDSALYLCASSLDGPRYEQYFGPGTRLTVT.

The chain's CDR3 is CASSLEAGRETQYF. As DNA, the CDR3 is TGTGCCAGCAGCTTGGAGGCAGGTCGAGAGACCCAGTACTTC. The chain employs TRBV5-5 and TRBJ2-5; no firm D call. The CDR3 totals 14 residues. Germline CDR1 and CDR2: SGHKS and YYEKEE (reference sequence). The V gene lost 0 bases and the J gene lost 4 bases, with 10 bases spanning the gap.

This clone occurred a few times. The chain couples TRBV21-1 to TRBJ1-1; the table's D call TRBD1 went unverified against the DNA. TRBV21-1 is classified as a pseudogene. The CDR3 has 13 residues. CDR3 amino acids: CASSKGQGFEAFF. The CDR3, as DNA: TGTGCCAGCAGCAAAGGTCAGGGGTTTGAAGCTTTCTTT.

This clone is a singleton in its sample. The rearrangement links TRBV5-4 to TRBJ2-5; D call uncertain. CDR1 SGHNT and CDR2 YYREEE come from the germline V gene (reference sequence). The V end was cut by 0 bases, the J end by 2 bases, with 8 bases between. CDR3 size: 14 residues. CDR3 sequence (DNA): TGTGCCAGCAGCTTGGGACGTAAACAAGAGACCCAGTACTTC. Protein sequence: CASSLGRKQETQYF.

This clone was recorded once. The gene calls are TRBV18 and TRBJ2-7, with 11 bases identical to TRBD2. The CDR3 runs to 14 residues. V shed 3 bases and J 3 bases; nucleotides not matched to a gene: 1. CDR1 is KGHSH, CDR2 LQKENI, per germline. The CDR3, as DNA: TGTGCCAGCTCACCGGGACTAGCGGTCTACGAGCAGTACTTC. Its protein product is CASSPGLAVYEQYF.

This chain joins TRBV7-8 and TRBJ1-5; 7 bases map to TRBD1. This CDR3 has 15 amino acids. Per germline, CDR1 SGHVS and CDR2 FQNEAQ. The V gene end was trimmed by 5 bases and the J gene end by 4 bases; junction bases not matched to a gene: 8. The CDR3 coding sequence is TGTGCCAGCAGCAGCACAGCAGGGGGAAATCAGCCCCAGCATTTT. Translating gives CASSSTAGGNQPQHF.

This sequence joins TRBV27 and TRBJ2-7; D is unclear. Germline V gene data show CDR1 as MNHEY and CDR2 as SMNVEV (reference sequence). CDR3 length: 14 amino acids. V lost 6 bases to trimming and J lost 1 base, with 13 bases between them. CDR3 sequence (DNA): TGTGCCAGCAGGACCGAGTGGGGTTCCTACGAGCAGTACTTC. This encodes CASRTEWGSYEQYF.

The J gene is TRBJ2-1, the V gene TRBV5-1, with 14 bases fitting TRBD2. Germline CDR1 is SGHRS and CDR2 is YFSETQ. The CDR3 is 15 amino acids. V trimming: 4 bases; J trimming: 5 bases; junction bases outside the gene matches: 2. CDR3 protein: CASSMGLAGDNEQFF. The DNA for the CDR3 is TGCGCCAGCAGCATGGGACTAGCGGGAGACAATGAGCAGTTCTTC.

This clone was seen more than once but under ten times. V is TRBV10-3 and J is TRBJ2-1; 9 bases line up with TRBD2. This CDR3 spans 14 amino acids. Germline loops: CDR1 ENHRY, CDR2 SYGVKD. V shed 6 bases and J 10 bases; nucleotides not matched to a gene: 10. This CDR3 is CAIRREVAGVEQFF. The CDR3 bases are TGTGCCATCAGACGTGAGGTAGCGGGAGTCGAGCAGTTCTTC.

The rearrangement joins TRBV2 to TRBJ1-1; D is undetermined. Trimming pared 7 bases from V and 5 bases from J, leaving 14 bases between. Germline V lookup: CDR1 SNHLY, CDR2 FYNNEI. The CDR3 loop spans 13 amino acids. The CDR3 bases are TGTGCCAGCACGGGTCCGGGGAATACTGAAGCTTTCTTT. It translates to CASTGPGNTEAFF.

This clone showed up just a few times. The CDR3 region has the DNA TGCGCCAGCAGATACAGGGGGAACTACGAGCAGTACTTC. It encodes CASRYRGNYEQYF. This sequence joins TRBV10-2 and TRBJ2-7; 8 bases agree with TRBD1. The J segment lost 3 bases and the V segment lost 6 bases, leaving 4 bases of the junction unmatched. The CDR3 totals 13 residues. Germline loops: CDR1 WSHSY, CDR2 SAAADI.

The V call is TRBV9, the J call TRBJ1-4, with D unclear. V lost 0 bases and J lost 4, with 10 bases in between. The CDR3 has 15 amino acids. Germline-derived CDR1 and CDR2 are SGDLS and YYNGEE. DNA for the CDR3: TGTGCCAGCAGCGTAGACAGTTCGGGTAATGAAAAACTGTTTTTT. Its protein is CASSVDSSGNEKLFF.

Details on this clone: The identical CDR3 is also encoded by other nucleotide sequences in the sample. The gene calls are TRBV30 and TRBJ1-1; 7 nucleotides line up with TRBD1. Germline trimming cut 4 bases from V and 7 bases from J; bases unmatched to any gene: 9. The CDR3 is 13 amino acids. The germline CDR1 and CDR2 sequences are GTSNPN and SVGIG (reference sequence). The CDR3 DNA is TGTGCCTGGAAAGAGGACAGGTTAATTGAAGCTTTCTTT. Its translation is CAWKEDRLIEAFF.

This clone was observed a few times. V and J are TRBV13 and TRBJ1-2, with D unresolved. Germline V gene sequence: CDR1 PRHDT, CDR2 FYEKMQ (reference sequence). There are 13 residues in the CDR3. Between the trimmed V and J ends, which lost 1 base and 8 bases, there was a span of 11 bases. CDR3 DNA sequence: TGTGCCAGCAGCTTAGCTGGGCGTTTAGGCTACACCTTC. This sequence encodes CASSLAGRLGYTF. Variable domain in full (rest from reference TRBV13 and TRBJ1-2): AAGVIQSPRHLIKEKRETATLKCYPIPRHDTVYWYQQGPGQDPQFLISFYEKMQSDKGSIPDRFSAQQFSDYHSELNMSSLELGDSALYFCASSLAGRLGYTFGSGTRLTVV.

This clone was detected a few times. The rearrangement uses TRBV9 and TRBJ1-1; D remains unclear. Between the trimmed V and J ends, which lost 0 bases and 1 base, there was a span of 13 bases. The CDR3 runs to 16 residues. Germline V gene data show CDR1 as SGDLS and CDR2 as YYNGEE. The CDR3 protein is CASSVGGGNTNTEAFF. CDR3 coding DNA: TGTGCCAGCAGCGTAGGGGGAGGGAACACGAACACTGAAGCTTTCTTT.

As DNA, the CDR3 is TGTGCCAGCAGGCGCACAGGGTTTTTTCAGCCCCAGCATTTT. This translates into CASRRTGFFQPQHF. The chain employs TRBV6-1 and TRBJ1-5; tentatively, D is TRBD1 (6 bases). Germline CDR1 reads MNHNS; CDR2 reads SASEGT. Between the trimmed V and J ends, which lost 6 bases and 6 bases, there was a span of 15 bases. The CDR3 length is 14 residues.

This sequence joins TRBV2 and TRBJ2-7; 7 nucleotides match TRBD1. The germline V gene encodes CDR1 SNHLY and CDR2 FYNNEI. Losses at the gene ends were 8 bases for V and 0 bases for J; bases not matched to a gene: 1. CDR3 length equals 12 residues. The CDR3 nucleotides are TGTGCCAGCGGGACAGTCTCCTACGAGCAGTACTTC. Its protein is CASGTVSYEQYF.

This clone has a handful of counts. The chain joins TRBV18 to TRBJ2-7; 12 positions agree with TRBD2. J gave up 2 bases and V 3 bases, and 2 bases lay outside the gene matches. The germline gives CDR1 KGHSH, CDR2 LQKENI. The CDR3 has 15 amino acids. The CDR3 loop is CASSPGLAGPYEQYF. The CDR3 DNA reads as TGTGCCAGCTCACCCGGACTAGCGGGGCCCTACGAGCAGTACTTC.

The chain uses TRBV7-8 and TRBJ1-1; TRBD1 aligns across 7 bases. The CDR3 is 14 amino acids. Unmatched junction bases numbered 4, after V lost 6 bases and J lost 0 bases. The germline CDR1 and CDR2 sequences are SGHVS and FQNEAQ. CDR3 region: CASRRQGLNTEAFF. In DNA, the CDR3 is TGTGCCAGCAGGCGACAGGGTTTGAACACTGAAGCTTTCTTT.

In its sample, this clone was seen a few times. The V and J genes are TRBV11-2 and TRBJ1-2; 7 bases match TRBD1. There are 14 residues in the CDR3. CDR1 and CDR2 from the germline V gene are SGHAT and FQNNGV. V trimming: 4 bases; J trimming: 0 bases; junction bases outside the gene matches: 2. In nucleotides, the CDR3 is TGTGCCAGCAGCTACAGGGGTGCTAACTATGGCTACACCTTC. Translated: CASSYRGANYGYTF. The whole variable domain, filled in from reference TRBV11-2 and TRBJ1-2, reads EAGVAQSPRYKIIEKRQSVAFWCNPISGHATLYWYQQILGQGPKLLIQFQNNGVVDDSQLPKDRFSAERLKGVDSTLKIQPAKLEDSAVYLCASSYRGANYGYTFGSGTRLTVV.

This clone showed up just a few times. The chain links TRBV5-5 to TRBJ1-6, with unresolved D. The ends were cut back, 0 bases at V and 6 bases at J, with 7 bases in the middle. The CDR3 is 14 amino acids. The germline gives CDR1 SGHKS, CDR2 YYEKEE (reference sequence). The CDR3 nucleotides are TGTGCCAGCAGCTTGGGGCAGGCTAATTCACCCCTCCACTTT. Translation: CASSLGQANSPLHF.

The chain employs TRBV7-9 and TRBJ2-7, with 11 bases that match TRBD1. Per the germline V gene, CDR1 is SEHNR and CDR2 is FQNEAQ (reference sequence). CDR3 size: 14 residues. The J segment lost 5 bases and the V segment lost 5 bases, leaving 5 bases of the junction unmatched. CDR3 nucleotides: TGTGCCAGCAGCCTGGACAGGGGGCGAGACGAGCAGTACTTC. Encoded protein: CASSLDRGRDEQYF.

This clone was counted between two and nine times. The chain uses TRBV5-1 and TRBJ1-1; no clear D gene. This CDR3 comprises 15 residues. The V end lost 7 bases, the J end lost 3 bases, and 19 bases lay between the germline ends. Per the germline V gene, CDR1 is SGHRS and CDR2 is YFSETQ. The CDR3 sequence is CASSYSPGSDTEAFF. As DNA, the CDR3 is TGCGCCAGCTCCTATTCCCCGGGATCGGACACTGAAGCTTTCTTT.

The chain joins TRBV27 to TRBJ2-7, with D possibly matching TRBD1 (6 bases). The V gene lost 6 bases and the J gene lost 3 bases, with 15 bases spanning the gap. The V gene's germline CDR1 is MNHEY and CDR2 SMNVEV (reference sequence). There are 14 residues in the CDR3. The CDR3 DNA is TGTGCCAGCAGCCTCAGGGGAGTCTTCTACGAGCAGTACTTC. It specifies CASSLRGVFYEQYF.

The V call is TRBV6-1, the J call TRBJ2-6; a weak D match, TRBD2 (6 bases). The CDR3 extends over 17 amino acids. The germline V and J ends were trimmed by 3 bases and 0 bases, with 12 bases remaining between them. Germline values: CDR1 MNHNS, CDR2 SASEGT. The CDR3 bases are TGTGCCAGCAGTGACGGGACTGTGAACTCTGGGGCCAACGTCCTGACTTTC. This encodes CASSDGTVNSGANVLTF.

This clone is a singleton in its sample. This chain connects TRBV9 to TRBJ2-2; either TRBD1 or TRBD2 may supply D (5 bases each). This CDR3 comprises 15 residues. Trimming took 2 bases from V and 3 from J, leaving 11 bases between them. Looked up from germline, CDR1 is SGDLS and CDR2 is YYNGEE. The CDR3 loop is CASSVRGRDTGELFF. CDR3 DNA: TGTGCCAGCAGCGTGAGGGGTCGGGACACCGGGGAGCTGTTTTTT.